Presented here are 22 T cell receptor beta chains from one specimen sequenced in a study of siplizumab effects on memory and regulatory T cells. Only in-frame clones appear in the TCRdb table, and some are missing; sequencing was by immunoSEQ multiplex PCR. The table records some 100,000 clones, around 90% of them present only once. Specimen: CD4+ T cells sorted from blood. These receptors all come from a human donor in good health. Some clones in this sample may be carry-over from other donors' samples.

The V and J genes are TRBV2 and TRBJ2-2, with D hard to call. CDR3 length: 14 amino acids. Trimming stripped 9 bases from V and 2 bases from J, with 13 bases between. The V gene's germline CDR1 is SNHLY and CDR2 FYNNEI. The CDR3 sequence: CARENGGNTGELFF. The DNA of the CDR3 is TGTGCCAGAGAGAACGGCGGTAACACCGGGGAGCTGTTTTTT.

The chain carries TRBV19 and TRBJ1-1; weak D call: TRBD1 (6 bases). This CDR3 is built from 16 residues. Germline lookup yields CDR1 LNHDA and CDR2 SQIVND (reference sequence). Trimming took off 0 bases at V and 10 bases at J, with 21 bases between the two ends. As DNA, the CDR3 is TGTGCCAGTAGTATAGATGGGCGCCCCAGGGGTCTAGCAGCTTTCTTT. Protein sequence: CASSIDGRPRGLAAFF.

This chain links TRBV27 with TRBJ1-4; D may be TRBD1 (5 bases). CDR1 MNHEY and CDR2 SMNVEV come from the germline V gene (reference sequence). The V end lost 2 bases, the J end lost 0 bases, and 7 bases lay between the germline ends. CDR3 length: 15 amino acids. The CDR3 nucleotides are TGTGCCAGCAGTTTAGGGGCCGCAACTAATGAAAAACTGTTTTTT. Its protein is CASSLGAATNEKLFF.

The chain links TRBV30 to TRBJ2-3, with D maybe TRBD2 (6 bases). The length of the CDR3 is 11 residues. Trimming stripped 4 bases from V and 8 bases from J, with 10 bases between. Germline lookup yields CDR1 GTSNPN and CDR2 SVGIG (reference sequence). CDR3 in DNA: TGTGCCTGGACCTACGGGGGTACGCAGTATTTT. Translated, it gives CAWTYGGTQYF.

CDR3 sequence reads: CASSPDVAGLNTEAFF. The CDR3 DNA reads as TGTGCCAGCTCACCAGATGTCGCAGGGCTGAACACTGAAGCTTTCTTT. This rearrangement joins TRBV18 to TRBJ1-1; D perhaps matches TRBD1 (5 bases). CDR3 length equals 16 residues. CDR1 is KGHSH, CDR2 LQKENI, per germline. The V gene lost 2 bases and the J gene lost 0 bases, with 13 bases spanning the gap.

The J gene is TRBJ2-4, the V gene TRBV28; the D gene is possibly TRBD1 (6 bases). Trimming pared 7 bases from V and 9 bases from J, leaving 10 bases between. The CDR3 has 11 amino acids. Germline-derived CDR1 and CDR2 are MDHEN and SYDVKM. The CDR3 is CASIQGTIQYF. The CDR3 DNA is TGTGCCAGCATCCAGGGGACCATTCAGTACTTC.

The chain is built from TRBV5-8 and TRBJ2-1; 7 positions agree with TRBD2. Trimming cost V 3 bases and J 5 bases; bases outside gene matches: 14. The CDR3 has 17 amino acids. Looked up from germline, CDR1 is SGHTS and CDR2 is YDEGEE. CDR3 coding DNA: TGTGCCAGCAGCTCACATCGGAGGCTAGCGGCTAACAATGAGCAGTTCTTC. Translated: CASSSHRRLAANNEQFF.

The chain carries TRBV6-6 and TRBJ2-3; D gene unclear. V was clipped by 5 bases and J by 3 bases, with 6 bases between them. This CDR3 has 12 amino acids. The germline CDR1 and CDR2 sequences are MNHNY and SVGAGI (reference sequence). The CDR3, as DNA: TGTGCCAGCAGTGGGAAAACAGATACGCAGTATTTT. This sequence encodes CASSGKTDTQYF.

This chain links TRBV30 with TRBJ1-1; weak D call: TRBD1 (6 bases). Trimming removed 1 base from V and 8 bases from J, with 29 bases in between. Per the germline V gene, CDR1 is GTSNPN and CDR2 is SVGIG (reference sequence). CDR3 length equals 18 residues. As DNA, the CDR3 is TGTGCCTGGAGTGGATACCGAAGGGGGACCCCCGGAAGGAGAGAAGCTTTCTTT. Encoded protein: CAWSGYRRGTPGRREAFF.

CDR3 nucleotide sequence: TGTGCCATCAGCGGGGGGCGGGGATACCAAGAGACCCAGTACTTC. Translated: CAISGGRGYQETQYF. The rearrangement links TRBV10-3 to TRBJ2-5, with a possible D match to TRBD2 (7 bases). CDR1 is ENHRY, CDR2 SYGVKD, per germline. CDR3 length: 15 residues. V lost 6 bases and J 0 bases, leaving 14 bases between the germline ends.

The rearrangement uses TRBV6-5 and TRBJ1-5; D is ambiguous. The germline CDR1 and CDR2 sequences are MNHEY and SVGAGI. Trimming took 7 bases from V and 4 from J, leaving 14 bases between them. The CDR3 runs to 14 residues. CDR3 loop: CASTTSLGNQPQHF. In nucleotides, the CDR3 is TGTGCCAGCACGACCAGCCTGGGGAATCAGCCCCAGCATTTT.

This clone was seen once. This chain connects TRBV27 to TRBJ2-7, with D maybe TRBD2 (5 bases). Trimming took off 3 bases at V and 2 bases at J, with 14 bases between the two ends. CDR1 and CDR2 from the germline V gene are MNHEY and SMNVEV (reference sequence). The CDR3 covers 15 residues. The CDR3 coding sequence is TGTGCCAGCAGTTTGGGGAGAGGGATGCCCTACGAGCAGTACTTC. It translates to CASSLGRGMPYEQYF.

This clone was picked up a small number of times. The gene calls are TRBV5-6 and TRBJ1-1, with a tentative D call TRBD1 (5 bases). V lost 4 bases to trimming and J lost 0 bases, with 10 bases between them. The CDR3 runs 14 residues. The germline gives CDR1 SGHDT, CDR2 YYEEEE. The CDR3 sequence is CASSGGGLNTEAFF. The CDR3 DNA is TGTGCCAGCAGCGGGGGTGGACTGAACACTGAAGCTTTCTTT.

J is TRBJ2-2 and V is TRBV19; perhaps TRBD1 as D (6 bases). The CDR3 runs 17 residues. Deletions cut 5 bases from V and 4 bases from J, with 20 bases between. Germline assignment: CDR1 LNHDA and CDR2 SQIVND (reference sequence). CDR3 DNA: TGTGCCAGTAGTGTCGATTTTAGGGGGAGAGGCACCGGGGAGCTGTTTTTT. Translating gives CASSVDFRGRGTGELFF. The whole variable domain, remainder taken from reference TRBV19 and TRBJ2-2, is DGGITQSPKYLFRKEGQNVTLSCEQNLNHDAMYWYRQDPGQGLRLIYYSQIVNDFQKGDIAEGYSVSREKKESFPLTVTSAQKNPTAFYLCASSVDFRGRGTGELFFGEGSRLTVL.

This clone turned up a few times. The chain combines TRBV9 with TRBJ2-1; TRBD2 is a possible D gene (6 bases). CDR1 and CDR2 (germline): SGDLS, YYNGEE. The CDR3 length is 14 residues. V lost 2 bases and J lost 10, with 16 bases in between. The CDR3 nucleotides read TGTGCCAGCAGCGTGGGTCTAGCGATGGCCGAGCAGTTCTTC. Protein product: CASSVGLAMAEQFF.

CDR3 DNA sequence: TGCAGCGTTCTATGGCAGGTCAATCAGCCCCAGCATTTT. Translating gives CSVLWQVNQPQHF. The J gene is TRBJ1-5, the V gene TRBV29-1; D remains unclear. The CDR3 runs 13 residues. CDR1 is SQVTM, CDR2 ANQGSEA, per germline. Trimming pared 5 bases from V and 3 bases from J, leaving 11 bases between. The whole variable domain, filled in from reference TRBV29-1 and TRBJ1-5, reads SAVISQKPSRDICQRGTSLTIQCQVDSQVTMMFWYRQQPGQSLTLIATANQGSEATYESGFVIDKFPISRPNLTFSTLTVSNMSPEDSSIYLCSVLWQVNQPQHFGDGTRLSIL.

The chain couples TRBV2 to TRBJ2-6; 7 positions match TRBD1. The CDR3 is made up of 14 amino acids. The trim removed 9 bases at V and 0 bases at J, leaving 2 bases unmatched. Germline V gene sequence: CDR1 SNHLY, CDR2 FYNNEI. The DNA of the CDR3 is TGTGCCAGACCAGGGGGCTCTGGGGCCAACGTCCTGACTTTC. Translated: CARPGGSGANVLTF. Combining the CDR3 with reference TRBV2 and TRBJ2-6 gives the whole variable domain EPEVTQTPSHQVTQMGQEVILRCVPISNHLYFYWYRQILGQKVEFLVSFYNNEISEKSEIFDDQFSVERPDGSNFTLKIRSTKLEDSAMYFCARPGGSGANVLTFGAGSRLTVL.

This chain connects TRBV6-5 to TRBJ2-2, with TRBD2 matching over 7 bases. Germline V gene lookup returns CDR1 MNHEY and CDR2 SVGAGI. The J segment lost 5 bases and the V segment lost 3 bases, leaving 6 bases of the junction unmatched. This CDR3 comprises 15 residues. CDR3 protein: CASSYKGRETGELFF. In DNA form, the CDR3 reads TGTGCCAGCAGTTATAAGGGGAGGGAGACCGGGGAGCTGTTTTTT.

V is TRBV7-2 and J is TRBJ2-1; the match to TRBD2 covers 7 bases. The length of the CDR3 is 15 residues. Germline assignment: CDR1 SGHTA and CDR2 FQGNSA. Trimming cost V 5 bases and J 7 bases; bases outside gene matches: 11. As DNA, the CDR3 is TGTGCCAGCAGCGAGGGACTAAGCCTTTCAAATGAGCAGTTCTTC. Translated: CASSEGLSLSNEQFF.

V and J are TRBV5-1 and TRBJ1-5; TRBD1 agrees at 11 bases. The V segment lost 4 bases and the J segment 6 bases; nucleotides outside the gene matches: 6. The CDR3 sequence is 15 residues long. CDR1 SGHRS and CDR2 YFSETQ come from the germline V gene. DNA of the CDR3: TGCGCCAGCAGCAAGGACAGGGGGCGCGGTCAGCCCCAGCATTTT. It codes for CASSKDRGRGQPQHF.

CDR3 residues: CASSVVAGRVPGTQYF. The CDR3 DNA reads as TGTGCCAGCAGCGTAGTGGCGGGAAGAGTCCCCGGTACGCAGTATTTT. J is TRBJ2-3 and V is TRBV9, with a possible D match to TRBD2 (6 bases). Between the trimmed V and J ends, which lost 0 bases and 8 bases, there was a span of 19 bases. The CDR3 extends over 16 amino acids. Looked up from germline, CDR1 is SGDLS and CDR2 is YYNGEE.

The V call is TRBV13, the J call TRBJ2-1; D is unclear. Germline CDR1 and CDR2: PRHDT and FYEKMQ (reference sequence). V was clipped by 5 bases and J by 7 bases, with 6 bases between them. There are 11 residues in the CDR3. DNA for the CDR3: TGTGCCAGCAGCAGGCGGAATGAGCAGTTCTTC. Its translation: CASSRRNEQFF.